This TCR beta chain stems from a study of shared clonotypes between healthy human individuals (dated by TCRdb to the early 2020s). Study-wide context: The cohort comprised two women and a few men aged 18 to 49 years. For each donor, CD4 naive and CD4 memory were each given three plates, CD8 naive was given two plates, and CD8 memory was given one plate. To estimate repertoire size and how much clonotypes are shared between individuals, the study performed deep sequencing of blood TCR repertoires from a few healthy adults. To increase sequencing depth and limit assay-specific biases, different laboratories used diverse techniques to prepare libraries and sequence TCR repertoires. Leukapheresis yielded between about 0.94 and 9 billion PBMCs per donor.

Notes on this clone: The antigen it binds to is not known. Base qualities are not at hand, and no much larger clone is one base apart.

The CDR3 covers 13 residues, taking in both the cysteine and the phenylalanine. Only CDR3 DNA is held: 39 bases, read in frame from base 1. V and J are trimmed by 1 base and 5 bases, and the gene matches miss 0 bases of the junction. Looking up the germline V gene yields CDR1 SGHRS and CDR2 YFSETQ. Using the deep immunoSEQ assay, TCR CDR3 regions were amplified from genomic DNA by multiplex PCR. Extracted genomic DNA from each cell subset was distributed evenly across all wells of several immunoSEQ 96-well plates, and each plate was treated as a replicate. For sorted subsets, each replicate PCR was loaded with 200 to 250 ng genomic DNA, equivalent to 25,000 to 35,000 T cell genomes. Purified libraries were measured with a Qubit 3.0 fluorometer, size-checked on a Bioanalyzer 2100, and measured again with the KAPA Library Quantification kit. Every immunoSEQ 96-well plate was sequenced on a dedicated single-read 150-cycle Illumina NextSeq 550 flow cell. The authors' pipeline ran thus. Because only junctional sequences without quality scores were contained in the immunoSEQ output, filtering matching that applied to full-length reads could not be performed. Sequences were annotated with PyIR, a Python wrapper for IgBLAST v1.9, using IMGT germline references to assign V/J genes and CDR3. Reads were removed for weak V/J assignments (E-value above 1e-6), missing CDR3, stop codons, out-of-frame junctions, or ambiguous translated residues. V3J clonotypes were defined by identical inferred V gene, J gene, and CDR3 amino acid sequence. To compute the percentage overlap between repertoires, the number of shared unique clonotypes was divided by the size of the smaller repertoire. RTK rarefaction, the Chao1 estimator, and Recon v2.1 estimates of unobserved clonotypes were used to assess repertoire richness. For all TCRbeta clonotypes obtained by the gDNA method from a few donors, generation probabilities were computed with OLGA. TCRdb stores this immuneACCESS table with in-frame sequences only. Part of the clones is absent; in the studies checked, under half of the shortfall reflects unresolved V genes, and no reason is known for the rest. V and J calls and clone size are those listed in that table; D and trimming were worked out from the DNA. For this sample the table gives about 960,000 clones, of which about 80% were detected only once. The ten biggest clones cover around 1.5% of the sample.

The donors were healthy, HIV-negative adults with no recently reported acute infections or vaccinations. Every donor was a Caucasian adult residing in Nashville, Tennessee, USA. CD4+ T cells were enriched by magnetic negative selection, after which naive cells were positively selected on CD45RA and the negative fraction was taken as the memory subset. Blood was collected by leukapheresis, and PBMCs were isolated by Ficoll-Histopaque density gradient centrifugation and then cryopreserved in liquid nitrogen vapor phase. Analytical flow cytometry was used to check the purity and quantity of each magnetically sorted T cell population. Genomic DNA was isolated from each sorted fraction and quantified by UV absorbance on a Nanodrop 2000c. The paper's findings and limits, for the study overall: Sampling was limited to blood, and TCR repertoires in tissue likely differ from TCR repertoires in blood. Rarefaction of sorted-subset datasets indicated incomplete sequencing despite the large sequencing depth. Pairwise subsampling led to the expectation that sequencing depth would affect the degree of clonotype sharing among donors. Naive subsets generally had larger estimated clonotype richness than memory subsets did. When a handful of donors were compared, the shared fraction of clonotypes was roughly 5% for naive CD4, around 3.6% for naive CD8, 2% to 2.5% for memory CD4, and about 0.36% for memory CD8. Clonotypes shared by all four sorted-subset donors showed higher generation probabilities than non-shared clonotypes. Because the study included only a small number of donors, the genetic and exposure-history diversity represented was limited.

The rearranged chain carries TRBV5-1 and TRBJ2-7, and TRBD2 aligns with 10 junction nucleotides. This TCR was sampled from a man aged 18 to 30 in good health. Sequenced material: memory CD4+ T cells sorted from blood. The cell subset or site label for this specimen denotes: CD45RA-negative fraction. The nucleotides are TGCGCCAGCAGCTTGACTAGCGGGAACGAGCAGTACTTC. This yields the protein CASSLTSGNEQYF. The reference TRBV5-1 and TRBJ2-7 proteins fill in what lies around the CDR3, so the full variable domain reads KAGVTQTPRYLIKTRGQQVTLSCSPISGHRSVSWYQQTPGQGLQFLFEYFSETQRNKGNFPGRFSGRQFSNSRSEMNVSTLELGDSALYLCASSLTSGNEQYFGPGTRLTVT.